Included here is one T cell receptor beta chain sequence, with context. The data belong to a study of blood T cell repertoires in COVID-19. Study details: The cDNA or gDNA used as material had been derived from T cells, B-cell-depleted T cells, or PBMCs.

The method was immunoSEQ multiplex PCR; TCRdb's version includes in-frame clones alone and lacks a portion of them. The data hold 350,000 to 400,000 clones, with roughly nine tenths observed a single time. Participant age was roughly 18 to 95 years, and participants resided in 24 US areas. Cohorts were determined from participant-reported clinical history. Sequencing was carried out using PBMCs or T cells enriched from blood (not recorded which). This TCR was sampled from a woman between 25 and 40 years old who had recovered from COVID-19.

CDR3 residues: CASSLVSGSNQPQHF. CDR3 nucleotides: TGTGCCAGCAGCTTGGTATCGGGGAGCAATCAGCCCCAGCATTTT. The chain joins TRBV5-8 to TRBJ1-5; D is unresolved. Trimming cost V 0 bases and J 1 base, with 8 bases left between them. The germline V gene has CDR1 SGHTS and CDR2 YDEGEE. CDR3 length: 15 residues.